This passage covers 9 T cell receptor beta chains from one sample sequenced in a study of T cell responses to AZD1222 COVID-19 vaccine (dated by TCRdb to the early 2020s). Explained via the paper, the time point label denotes: about 28 days (+/-7) after the second vaccine dose. Library method: the immunoSEQ multiplex PCR assay. Sourced from immuneACCESS, this table was stored by TCRdb with only in-frame sequences that have V and J called. A share of the clones is absent; for the studies checked, an unresolved V gene accounts for under half, and the remainder has no known explanation. For this sample there are some 86,000 clones; about nine tenths appear just once. The ten most abundant clones make up 5% to 6% of the sample. Sequencing used peripheral blood, obtained 28 days after the second AZD1222 dose. The receptors were sampled from an adult who received the AZD1222 COVID-19 vaccine.

The rearrangement joins TRBV27 to TRBJ1-1; TRBD1 matches 8 bases. After removal of 5 bases from V and 4 bases from J, the junction contained 6 bases not matched to a gene. CDR1 and CDR2 (germline): MNHEY, SMNVEV (reference sequence). The CDR3 spans 14 residues. CDR3 protein: CASSPRTGITEAFF. CDR3 bases: TGTGCCAGCAGTCCAAGGACAGGGATCACTGAAGCTTTCTTT.

This rearrangement joins TRBV23-1 to TRBJ2-7, with D unresolved. TRBV23-1 is recorded as an ORF, its role being uncertain. Trimming removed 0 bases from V and 3 bases from J, with 12 bases in between. The CDR3 spans 15 residues. DNA of the CDR3: TGCGCCAGCAGTCAATCGAACCTCGAGTGCTACGAGCAGTACTTC. It translates to CASSQSNLECYEQYF.

The J gene is TRBJ1-2, the V gene TRBV19, with D maybe TRBD1 (6 bases). CDR1 LNHDA and CDR2 SQIVND come from the germline V gene (reference sequence). The germline V and J ends were trimmed by 7 bases and 8 bases, with 20 bases remaining between them. The CDR3 consists of 14 residues. CDR3 sequence reads: CASKVAGQSRGYTF. In DNA form, the CDR3 reads TGTGCCAGTAAGGTGGCGGGACAATCCCGAGGCTACACCTTC.

The chain combines TRBV4-1 with TRBJ1-2; 7 positions agree with TRBD1. The junction had 4 bases not matched to a gene; V was cut back by 1 base and J by 2 bases. The germline CDR1 and CDR2 sequences are MGHRA and YSYEKL. This CDR3 spans 15 amino acids. The DNA of the CDR3 is TGCGCCAGCAGCCAAGCAGGGGGGTCCAACTATGGCTACACCTTC. Its translation is CASSQAGGSNYGYTF.

The chain couples TRBV28 to TRBJ1-1; D gene uncertain. The CDR3 covers 13 residues. Germline V CDR1 and CDR2: MDHEN, SYDVKM. The V end lost 8 bases, the J end lost 6 bases, and 16 bases lay between the germline ends. Written as DNA, the CDR3 is TGTGCCAGCTGCAACCATGGGGTGGCTGAAGCTTTCTTT. As protein: CASCNHGVAEAFF. Using reference TRBV28 and TRBJ1-1 for the parts outside the CDR3, the full variable domain is DVKVTQSSRYLVKRTGEKVFLECVQDMDHENMFWYRQDPGLGLRLIYFSYDVKMKEKGDIPEGYSVSREKKERFSLILESASTNQTSMYLCASCNHGVAEAFFGQGTRLTVV.

This clone was picked up one time. The chain is built from TRBV11-2 and TRBJ2-1, with no clear D. Trimming left V 0 bases short and J 8 bases short, with 8 bases between. Germline CDR1 and CDR2: SGHAT and FQNNGV. CDR3 length: 13 amino acids. CDR3 coding DNA: TGTGCCAGCAGCTTAGATCGTTGGGATGAGCAGTTCTTC. This translates into CASSLDRWDEQFF.

This sequence joins TRBV5-1 and TRBJ1-1; no definite D call. V was trimmed by 3 bases and J by 5 bases, leaving 11 bases between them. CDR1 and CDR2 from the germline V gene are SGHRS and YFSETQ. The CDR3 is 13 residues long. The CDR3 coding sequence is TGCGCCAGCAGCTATACCGAGGGAACTGAAGCTTTCTTT. The encoded protein is CASSYTEGTEAFF.

CDR3 protein: CASSPVSYEQYF. CDR3 in DNA: TGTGCCAGCAGTCCGGTCTCCTACGAGCAGTACTTC. The chain couples TRBV12-3 or TRBV12-4 to TRBJ2-7; D call uncertain. The CDR3 contains 12 residues. V was trimmed by 5 bases and J by 0 bases, leaving 5 bases between them.

The genes are TRBV6-5 and TRBJ1-2; D is undetermined. The CDR3 extends over 13 amino acids. Between the trimmed V and J ends, which lost 2 bases and 4 bases, there was a span of 8 bases. The germline gives CDR1 MNHEY, CDR2 SVGAGI. The CDR3 is CASSYVAGYGYTF. The CDR3 DNA reads TGTGCCAGCAGTTACGTAGCCGGCTATGGCTACACCTTC.